The subject of this entry is one T cell receptor (beta chain). Its antigen is not known. TCR beta cDNA was made from 450 to 550 ng total RNA with a constant-region primer. Amplification in three nested multiplex PCR rounds with slightly modified ARM-PCR gave rise to TCR beta libraries. Each of the first two PCR rounds ran around 10 cycles with TRBV1-TRBV30 forward and C-beta reverse primers. TCRdb re-called the multiplex PCR reads through MiXCR, storing one row per CDR3 protein. The sample shows 310,000 or so distinct CDR3 sequences, 50% to 60% of them seen only once. This specimen comes from a study of tumor-infiltrating lymphocytes in primary liver carcinoma. Study outcomes and limitations: Tumor region pairs outstripped tumor-adjacent and tumor-blood pairs in overlap.

RNA isolated from unsorted whole blood supplied the blood RNA, with germline DNA also extracted. Germline-derived CDR1 and CDR2 are SGHDT and YYEEEE. V was clipped by 5 bases and J by 10 bases; unmatched bases: 8. This CDR3 is built from 14 residues. The origin of this receptor is a woman aged 30 to 39 with primary liver carcinoma and hepatitis B virus infection. The rearrangement links TRBV5-6 to TRBJ2-1; 11 bases line up with TRBD1. Material for sequencing was peripheral blood. The DNA for the CDR3 is TGTGCCAGCAGTCCGGGACAGGGGGTATGGGAGCAGTTCTTC. Translating gives CASSPGQGVWEQFF.